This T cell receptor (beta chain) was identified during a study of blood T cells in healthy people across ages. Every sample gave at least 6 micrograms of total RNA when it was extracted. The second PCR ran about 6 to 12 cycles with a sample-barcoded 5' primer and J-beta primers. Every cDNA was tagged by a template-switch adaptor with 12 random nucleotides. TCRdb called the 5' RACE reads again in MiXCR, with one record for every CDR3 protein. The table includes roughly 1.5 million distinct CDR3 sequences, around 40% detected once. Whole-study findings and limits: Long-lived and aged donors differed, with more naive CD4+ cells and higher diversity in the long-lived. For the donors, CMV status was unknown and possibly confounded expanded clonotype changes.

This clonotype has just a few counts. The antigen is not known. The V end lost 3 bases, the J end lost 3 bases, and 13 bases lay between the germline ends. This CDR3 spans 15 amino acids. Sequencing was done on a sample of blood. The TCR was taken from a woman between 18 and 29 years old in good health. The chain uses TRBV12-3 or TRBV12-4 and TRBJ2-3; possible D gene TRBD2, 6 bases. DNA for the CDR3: TGTGCCAGCAGTTTTTGGCGGGGTGTAACAGATACGCAGTATTTT. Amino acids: CASSFWRGVTDTQYF.